The 32 T cell receptor beta chains below were found in one sample sequenced in a study of blood T cell repertoires in COVID-19. Data came from immunoSEQ multiplex PCR; TCRdb stores just in-frame clones and leaves some out. The sample holds under 300,000 clones, roughly nine tenths seen once. The specimen sequenced was peripheral blood. The receptor set was obtained from a woman aged 40 to 49 who had recovered from COVID-19.

The chain recombines TRBV15 with TRBJ2-5, with no clear D. Per the germline V gene, CDR1 is LNHNV and CDR2 is YYDKDF (reference sequence). V was trimmed by 0 bases and J by 1 base, leaving 6 bases between them. The CDR3 contains 14 residues. CDR3 bases: TGTGCCACCAGCAGAGATACAGTCCAAGAGACCCAGTACTTC. It yields the protein CATSRDTVQETQYF.

The chain links TRBV28 to TRBJ1-5; 8 bases are a match to TRBD1. The CDR3 loop spans 15 amino acids. V gave up 3 bases and J gave up 3 bases; unmatched junction bases: 4. The germline V gene encodes CDR1 MDHEN and CDR2 SYDVKM. For the CDR3, the DNA is TGTGCCAGCAGTTTTCCGACAGGGGCCAATCAGCCCCAGCATTTT. Translation: CASSFPTGANQPQHF. Full variable domain (outside the CDR3, taken from reference TRBV28 and TRBJ1-5): DVKVTQSSRYLVKRTGEKVFLECVQDMDHENMFWYRQDPGLGLRLIYFSYDVKMKEKGDIPEGYSVSREKKERFSLILESASTNQTSMYLCASSFPTGANQPQHFGDGTRLSIL.

This chain connects TRBV28 to TRBJ1-1; D gene unclear. Germline V gives CDR1 MDHEN, CDR2 SYDVKM. V dropped 1 base and J dropped 6 bases, with 12 bases sitting between them. The CDR3 sequence is 14 residues long. CDR3: CASSLSGSYAEAFF. For the CDR3, the DNA is TGTGCCAGCAGTTTATCGGGTAGTTACGCTGAAGCTTTCTTT.

This rearrangement joins TRBV18 to TRBJ1-2; D gene ambiguous. Trimming removed 3 bases at V and 8 bases at J, with 13 bases between. Germline V gene data show CDR1 as KGHSH and CDR2 as LQKENI. CDR3 length: 13 residues. CDR3 protein: CASSPLAKEGYTF. In DNA form, the CDR3 reads TGTGCCAGCTCACCGCTCGCGAAGGAGGGCTACACCTTC.

This rearrangement joins TRBV7-2 to TRBJ2-1, with a weak D call TRBD1 (5 bases). Trimming cost V 4 bases and J 5 bases, with 15 bases left between them. Germline assignment: CDR1 SGHTA and CDR2 FQGNSA. The CDR3 covers 15 residues. CDR3 nucleotides: TGTGCCAGCAGCTCAGAGTCAGGGTCGAACAATGAGCAGTTCTTC. It is translated as CASSSESGSNNEQFF. Drawing the rest from reference TRBV7-2 and TRBJ2-1, the complete variable domain is GAGVSQSPSNKVTEKGKDVELRCDPISGHTALYWYRQSLGQGLEFLIYFQGNSAPDKSGLPSDRFSAERTGGSVSTLTIQRTQQEDSAVYLCASSSESGSNNEQFFGPGTRLTVL.

The CDR3 DNA reads as TGTGCCAGCAGTCCCGATTTAGCGGGGAAAGAGACCCAGTACTTC. It translates to CASSPDLAGKETQYF. The rearrangement links TRBV28 to TRBJ2-5; 8 bases map to TRBD2. This CDR3 has 15 amino acids. CDR1 is MDHEN and CDR2 is SYDVKM in the germline V gene. V lost 5 bases and J lost 3; bases outside the gene matches: 8.

With respect to this clone: Other DNA sequences from this sample encode an identical CDR3 as well. J is TRBJ1-2 and V is TRBV5-6, with TRBD1 matching 7 bases. The CDR3 length is 12 residues. V shed 4 bases, J shed 3 bases, and the junction held 0 bases outside the gene matches. Germline lookup yields CDR1 SGHDT and CDR2 YYEEEE. CDR3 amino acids: CASSGTDYGYTF. The CDR3 coding sequence is TGTGCCAGCAGCGGGACAGACTATGGCTACACCTTC.

The V gene is TRBV6-5, the J gene TRBJ2-5, with D possibly TRBD1 on 6 matching bases. The ends were cut back, 10 bases at V and 13 bases at J, with 25 bases in the middle. Germline CDR1 is MNHEY and CDR2 is SVGAGI. The CDR3 loop spans 13 amino acids. The CDR3 coding sequence is TGTGCCACCAATCCCCTTACTATAGACAGGAGGTACTTC. As protein: CATNPLTIDRRYF.

This sequence joins TRBV4-2 and TRBJ1-2, with 9 positions matching TRBD1. Per the germline V gene, CDR1 is LGHNA and CDR2 is YNFKEQ. CDR3 length equals 15 residues. Trimming took 2 bases from V and 5 from J; bases not matched to a gene: 6. In nucleotides, the CDR3 is TGTGCCAGCAGCCAAACCTCCGGGACAGGGTATGGCTACACCTTC. It translates to CASSQTSGTGYGYTF.

This clone was recorded only once. The chain employs TRBV6-5 and TRBJ2-4, with 8 bases fitting TRBD2. V shed 6 bases and J 8 bases; nucleotides not matched to a gene: 12. The CDR3 contains 15 residues. The germline V gene has CDR1 MNHEY and CDR2 SVGAGI. CDR3 in DNA: TGTGCCAGCAGGCCAGCGGGAGTTCCTTGGGACATTCAGTACTTC. Protein product: CASRPAGVPWDIQYF.

The chain couples TRBV5-1 to TRBJ1-2; D possibly corresponds to TRBD1 (5 bases). The V gene lost 4 bases and the J gene lost 2 bases, with 18 bases spanning the gap. The germline CDR1 and CDR2 sequences are SGHRS and YFSETQ. The CDR3 is made up of 16 amino acids. The CDR3 loop reads CASSPTAGTINYGYTF. The CDR3 nucleotides read TGCGCCAGCAGCCCCACGGCAGGGACTATAAACTATGGCTACACCTTC.

This clone was counted between two and nine times. This chain uses TRBV7-8 with TRBJ2-1; TRBD2 matches 9 bases. The CDR3 is 15 amino acids. The germline V gene encodes CDR1 SGHVS and CDR2 FQNEAQ. With V trimmed by 4 bases and J by 8 bases, 9 bases remained unmatched. The CDR3 region is CASSSGLAPGHEQFF. CDR3 sequence (DNA): TGTGCCAGCAGCTCTGGACTAGCGCCGGGGCATGAGCAGTTCTTC.

The chain recombines TRBV5-1 with TRBJ2-3; perhaps TRBD2 as D (5 bases). Germline lookup yields CDR1 SGHRS and CDR2 YFSETQ. The CDR3 runs to 14 residues. Deletions cut 3 bases from V and 5 bases from J, with 13 bases between. The CDR3 sequence is CASSSQSAGDTQYF. DNA of the CDR3: TGCGCCAGCAGCTCCCAATCCGCGGGAGATACGCAGTATTTT.

The V gene is TRBV7-9, the J gene TRBJ2-3, with TRBD2 matching 9 bases. CDR1 SEHNR and CDR2 FQNEAQ come from the germline V gene (reference sequence). The CDR3 loop spans 16 amino acids. V trimming: 1 base; J trimming: 2 bases; junction bases outside the gene matches: 4. CDR3 residues: CASSLGSGGPTDTQYF. CDR3 sequence (DNA): TGTGCCAGCAGCTTAGGTAGCGGGGGACCCACAGATACGCAGTATTTT.

The V gene is TRBV7-2, the J gene TRBJ2-1, with TRBD2 matching 7 bases. The CDR3 is made up of 15 amino acids. Trimming removed 1 base from V and 3 bases from J; junction bases left unmatched: 3. CDR1 is SGHTA and CDR2 is FQGNSA in the germline V gene. The CDR3 protein is CASSLGLADYNEQFF. The CDR3 bases are TGTGCCAGCAGCTTAGGGCTAGCGGACTACAATGAGCAGTTCTTC.

The J gene is TRBJ2-3, the V gene TRBV6-5; D gene uncertain. Looked up from germline, CDR1 is MNHEY and CDR2 is SVGAGI. The germline V and J ends were trimmed by 0 bases and 2 bases, with 12 bases remaining between them. This CDR3 contains 16 residues. The CDR3 coding sequence is TGTGCCAGCAGTTACTCGAGACGGAGCTCCACAGATACGCAGTATTTT. Residues: CASSYSRRSSTDTQYF.

This chain connects TRBV10-1 to TRBJ2-2; D may be TRBD2 (6 bases). V lost 6 bases, J lost 6 bases, and 17 bases lay in between. This CDR3 is 15 amino acids long. In germline, CDR1 is WNHNN, CDR2 SYGVQD (reference sequence). The CDR3 DNA sequence: TGCGCCAGCAGCGCCGGGGGAGTTTTAGCCGGGGAGCTGTTTTTT. This codes for CASSAGGVLAGELFF.

In its sample, this clone was seen a few times. The chain couples TRBV3-1 (or the pseudogene TRBV3-2) to TRBJ2-5; possibly TRBD2 for D (6 bases). With 4 bases removed from V and 2 bases from J, the gap between germline ends came to 14 bases. Looked up from germline, CDR1 is LGHDT and CDR2 is YNNKEL (reference sequence). The CDR3 loop spans 15 amino acids. The DNA for the CDR3 is TGTGCCAGCAGCCGACCTCGGACTAAACAAGAGACCCAGTACTTC. Its protein is CASSRPRTKQETQYF.

The chain uses TRBV20-1 and TRBJ2-2; 7 bases fit TRBD2. CDR1 is DFQATT, CDR2 SNEGSKA, per germline (reference sequence). The CDR3 has 16 amino acids. V lost 3 bases to trimming and J lost 0 bases; unmatched junction nucleotides: 7. The DNA for the CDR3 is TGCAGTGCTAGTCTTATCCTAGCGGCGAACACCGGGGAGCTGTTTTTT. Protein sequence: CSASLILAANTGELFF.

V gene TRBV19 combines with J gene TRBJ2-1; 11 nucleotides match TRBD2. CDR3 length: 16 residues. J gave up 1 base and V 6 bases, and 5 bases lay outside the gene matches. Germline V CDR1 and CDR2: LNHDA, SQIVND (reference sequence). CDR3: CASRVTSGMSYNEQFF. DNA of the CDR3: TGTGCCAGTAGGGTGACTAGCGGGATGTCCTACAATGAGCAGTTCTTC.

The rearrangement links TRBV5-4 to TRBJ2-2; 8 bases are shared with TRBD2. V dropped 0 bases and J dropped 5; count of bases not matched to a gene: 0. CDR1 SGHNT and CDR2 YYREEE come from the germline V gene (reference sequence). There are 14 residues in the CDR3. This chain's CDR3 is CASSLASGTGELFF. DNA for the CDR3: TGTGCCAGCAGCTTGGCTAGCGGGACCGGGGAGCTGTTTTTT.

The J gene is TRBJ1-3, the V gene TRBV30; D unclear. The V and J ends lost 1 base and 3 bases respectively, with 4 bases between them. Per germline, CDR1 GTSNPN and CDR2 SVGIG (reference sequence). This CDR3 region has 12 residues. CDR3 in amino acids: CAWSASGNTIYF. For the CDR3, the DNA is TGTGCCTGGAGTGCCAGTGGAAACACCATATATTTT. Full variable domain (rest looked up from reference TRBV30 and TRBJ1-3): SQTIHQWPATLVQPVGSPLSLECTVEGTSNPNLYWYRQAAGRGLQLLFYSVGIGQISSEVPQNLSASRPQDRQFILSSKKLLLSDSGFYLCAWSASGNTIYFGEGSWLTVV.

V is TRBV27 and J is TRBJ1-1; TRBD1 aligns across 7 bases. The CDR3 is 14 residues long. Unmatched junction bases numbered 8, after V lost 6 bases and J lost 4 bases. Germline V gives CDR1 MNHEY, CDR2 SMNVEV (reference sequence). CDR3 DNA: TGTGCCAGCAGGGGACAGTTTTCGGGCACTGAAGCTTTCTTT. This gives the protein CASRGQFSGTEAFF.

V gene TRBV4-3 combines with J gene TRBJ2-2, with 8 bases identical to TRBD1. The CDR3 is 17 amino acids. Germline assignment: CDR1 LGHNA and CDR2 YSLEER. The V gene end was trimmed by 5 bases and the J gene end by 0 bases; junction bases not matched to a gene: 8. The CDR3 nucleotides are TGCGCCAGCAGCGGGGACAGGCGAAACCCGAACACCGGGGAGCTGTTTTTT. This gives the protein CASSGDRRNPNTGELFF.

This clone has only one observation. The chain carries TRBV2 and TRBJ2-3; D may be TRBD1 (5 bases). The ends were cut back, 5 bases at V and 3 bases at J, with 15 bases in the middle. The CDR3 contains 15 residues. Germline V gives CDR1 SNHLY, CDR2 FYNNEI. The CDR3 nucleotides are TGTGCCAGCAGTCCACAGGAGCTCCAGACAGATACGCAGTATTTT. Translated: CASSPQELQTDTQYF.

The V and J genes are TRBV7-9 and TRBJ2-3; the match to TRBD2 covers 11 bases. J lost 5 bases, V lost 1 base, and 5 bases had no gene match. The CDR3 sequence is 16 residues long. Germline assignment: CDR1 SEHNR and CDR2 FQNEAQ (reference sequence). The CDR3 spells CASSLVLAGALDTQYF. The CDR3 DNA follows: TGTGCCAGCAGCTTAGTACTAGCGGGAGCGTTAGATACGCAGTATTTT.

Worth noting for this clone: The junction does not match germline at one end; this may be a read error. This rearrangement joins TRBV7-9 to TRBJ2-1; D uncertain. This CDR3 has 11 amino acids. The germline CDR1 and CDR2 sequences are SEHNR and FQNEAQ (reference sequence). The CDR3 coding sequence is TGTGCCAGCAGCTCCCTCGACTCTTTTATCTTC. Residues: CASSSLDSFIF.

This clone was found once. V gene TRBV11-2 combines with J gene TRBJ2-1; 11 nucleotides align to TRBD1. J was trimmed by 5 bases and V by 7 bases; bases with no gene match: 4. The CDR3 has 14 residues. Germline V gives CDR1 SGHAT, CDR2 FQNNGV. The CDR3 DNA reads as TGTGCCAGCATGGACAGGGGGCTTAACAATGAGCAGTTCTTC. This codes for CASMDRGLNNEQFF.

The chain uses TRBV12-3 or TRBV12-4 and TRBJ1-2; D is ambiguous. V shed 2 bases and J shed 4 bases, with 8 bases lying between them. The CDR3 loop spans 13 amino acids. The CDR3 coding sequence is TGTGCCAGCAGTTTATCGGTCGGCTATGGCTACACCTTC. Encoded protein: CASSLSVGYGYTF.

V gene TRBV13 combines with J gene TRBJ2-3; 9 bases align to TRBD2. There are 17 residues in the CDR3. V lost 4 bases, J lost 2 bases, and 10 bases stayed unmatched. The germline gives CDR1 PRHDT, CDR2 FYEKMQ (reference sequence). CDR3: CASSSDSTSGYTDTQYF. CDR3 nucleotide sequence: TGTGCCAGCAGCTCCGATTCGACTAGCGGATACACAGATACGCAGTATTTT.

This clone has only a few counts. The rearrangement links TRBV5-1 to TRBJ1-4; a possible D gene is TRBD1 (5 bases). Germline loops: CDR1 SGHRS, CDR2 YFSETQ. Trimming took off 4 bases at V and 1 base at J, with 8 bases between the two ends. The CDR3 has 14 amino acids. CDR3 bases: TGCGCCAGCAGCCCGACAGTAACTAATGAAAAACTGTTTTTT. This translates into CASSPTVTNEKLFF.

The V and J genes are TRBV9 and TRBJ2-1; D call uncertain. The germline CDR1 and CDR2 sequences are SGDLS and YYNGEE. The CDR3 extends over 16 amino acids. Trimming took off 1 base at V and 2 bases at J, with 13 bases between the two ends. CDR3 coding DNA: TGTGCCAGCAGCGTAACGGGTACTGTGACCTACAATGAGCAGTTCTTC. Translating gives CASSVTGTVTYNEQFF.